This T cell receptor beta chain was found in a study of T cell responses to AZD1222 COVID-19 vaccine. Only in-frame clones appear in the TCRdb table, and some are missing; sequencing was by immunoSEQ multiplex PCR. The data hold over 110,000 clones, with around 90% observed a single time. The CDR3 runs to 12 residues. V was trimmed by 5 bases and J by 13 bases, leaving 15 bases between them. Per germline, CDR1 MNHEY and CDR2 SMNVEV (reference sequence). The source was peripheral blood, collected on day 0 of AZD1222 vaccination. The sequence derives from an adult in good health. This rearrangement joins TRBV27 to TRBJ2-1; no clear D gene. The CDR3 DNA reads TGTGCCAGCAGTGGGTCCGGCACCTTACAGTTCTTC. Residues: CASSGSGTLQFF.